Sequencing of this T cell receptor (beta chain) was carried out in a study of shared clonotypes between healthy human individuals. Overall study findings and caveats: Incompleteness in sorted-subset sequencing, despite large depth, was shown by rarefaction.

V trimming: 2 bases; J trimming: 6 bases; junction bases outside the gene matches: 9. Germline V gene lookup returns CDR1 SGHTA and CDR2 FQGTGA. The CDR3 is made up of 17 amino acids. Method: immunoSEQ multiplex PCR; TCRdb's copy keeps in-frame clones and lacks some. The sample holds a few million clones, about 90% seen once. Turning to this clone: Its antigen remains unknown.

This receptor was taken from a man aged 18 to 30 in good health. Some clones in this sample may be carry-over from other donors' samples. This chain uses TRBV7-3 with TRBJ2-2; 10 bases align to TRBD1. The sequenced sample consisted of naive CD4+ T cells from PBMCs. Subset specified: CD45RA+ positively selected. The CDR3 loop reads CASSLREGQGGAGELFF. DNA of the CDR3: TGTGCCAGCAGCTTACGGGAAGGACAGGGGGGCGCCGGGGAGCTGTTTTTT.